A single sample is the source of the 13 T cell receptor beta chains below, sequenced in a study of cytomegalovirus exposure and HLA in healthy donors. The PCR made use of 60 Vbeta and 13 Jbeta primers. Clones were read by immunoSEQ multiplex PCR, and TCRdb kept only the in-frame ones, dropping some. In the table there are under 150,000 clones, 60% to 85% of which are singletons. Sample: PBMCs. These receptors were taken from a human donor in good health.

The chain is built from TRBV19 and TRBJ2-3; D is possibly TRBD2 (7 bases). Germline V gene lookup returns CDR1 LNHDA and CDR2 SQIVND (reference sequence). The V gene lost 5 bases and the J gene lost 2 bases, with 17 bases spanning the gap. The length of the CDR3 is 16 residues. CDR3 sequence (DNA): TGTGCCAGTAGTGTGGGGGGGGCCCAATACACAGATACGCAGTATTTT. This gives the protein CASSVGGAQYTDTQYF.

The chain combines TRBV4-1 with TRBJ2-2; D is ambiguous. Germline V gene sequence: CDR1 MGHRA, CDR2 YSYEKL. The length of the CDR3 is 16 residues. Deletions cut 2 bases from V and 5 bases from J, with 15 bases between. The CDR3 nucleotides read TGCGCCAGCAGCCAACCAGGCGCCTCGAGAACCGGGGAGCTGTTTTTT. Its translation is CASSQPGASRTGELFF.

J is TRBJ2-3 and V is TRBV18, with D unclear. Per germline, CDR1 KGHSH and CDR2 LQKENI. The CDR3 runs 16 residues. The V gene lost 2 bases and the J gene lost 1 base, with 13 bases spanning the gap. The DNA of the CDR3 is TGTGCCAGCTCACCAATGATCGGTGGGCGCACAGATACGCAGTATTTT. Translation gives CASSPMIGGRTDTQYF.

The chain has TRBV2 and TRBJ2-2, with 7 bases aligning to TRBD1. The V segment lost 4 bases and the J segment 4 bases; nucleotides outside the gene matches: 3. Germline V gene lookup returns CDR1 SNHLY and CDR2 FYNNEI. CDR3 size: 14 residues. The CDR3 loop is CASSGQGPTGELFF. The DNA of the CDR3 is TGTGCCAGCAGTGGACAGGGCCCCACCGGGGAGCTGTTTTTT.

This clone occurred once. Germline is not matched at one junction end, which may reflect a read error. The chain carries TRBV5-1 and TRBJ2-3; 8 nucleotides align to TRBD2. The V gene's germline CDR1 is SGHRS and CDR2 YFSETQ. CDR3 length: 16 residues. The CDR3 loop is CASSLALAGGADTQYF. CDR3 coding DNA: TGCGCCAGCAGTTTGGCCCTTGCGGGGGGCGCAGATACGCAGTATTTT.

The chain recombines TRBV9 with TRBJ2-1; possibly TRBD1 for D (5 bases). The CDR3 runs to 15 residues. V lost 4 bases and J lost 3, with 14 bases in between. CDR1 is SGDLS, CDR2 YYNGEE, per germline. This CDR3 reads CASSPRVQDYNEQFF. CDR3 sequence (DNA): TGTGCCAGCAGCCCCAGGGTGCAAGACTACAATGAGCAGTTCTTC.

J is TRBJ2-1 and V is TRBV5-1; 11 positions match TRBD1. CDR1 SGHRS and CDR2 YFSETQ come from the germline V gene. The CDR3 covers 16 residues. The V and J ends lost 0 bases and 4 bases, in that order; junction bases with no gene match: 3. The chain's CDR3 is CASSLGDRGSYNEQFF. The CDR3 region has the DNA TGCGCCAGCAGCTTGGGGGACAGGGGGAGTTACAATGAGCAGTTCTTC.

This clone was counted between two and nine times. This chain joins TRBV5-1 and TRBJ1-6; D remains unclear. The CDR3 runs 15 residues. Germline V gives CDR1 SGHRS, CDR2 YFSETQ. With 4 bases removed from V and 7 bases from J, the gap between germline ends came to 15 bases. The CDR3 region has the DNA TGCGCCAGCAGCCTAGAGGGAGAAGGGAATTCACCCCTCCACTTT. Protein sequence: CASSLEGEGNSPLHF.

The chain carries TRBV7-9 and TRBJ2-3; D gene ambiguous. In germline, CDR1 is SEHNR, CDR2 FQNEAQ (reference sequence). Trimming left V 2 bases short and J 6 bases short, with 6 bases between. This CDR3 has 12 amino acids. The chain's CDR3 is CASSLISDTQYF. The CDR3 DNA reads TGTGCCAGCAGCTTAATCTCCGATACGCAGTATTTT.

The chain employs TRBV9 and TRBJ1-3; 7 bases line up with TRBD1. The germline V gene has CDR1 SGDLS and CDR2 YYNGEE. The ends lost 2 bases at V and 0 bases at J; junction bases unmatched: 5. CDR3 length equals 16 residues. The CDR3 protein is CASSVRDSFSGNTIYF. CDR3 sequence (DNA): TGTGCCAGCAGCGTCCGGGACAGCTTCTCTGGAAACACCATATATTTT. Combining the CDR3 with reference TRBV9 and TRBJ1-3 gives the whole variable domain DSGVTQTPKHLITATGQRVTLRCSPRSGDLSVYWYQQSLDQGLQFLIQYYNGEERAKGNILERFSAQQFPDLHSELNLSSLELGDSALYFCASSVRDSFSGNTIYFGEGSWLTVV.

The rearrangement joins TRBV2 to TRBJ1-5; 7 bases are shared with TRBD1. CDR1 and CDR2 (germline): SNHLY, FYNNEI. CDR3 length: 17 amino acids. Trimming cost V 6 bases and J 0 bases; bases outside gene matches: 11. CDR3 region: CASSNSGTEDSNQPQHF. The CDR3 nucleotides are TGTGCCAGCAGCAATTCCGGGACAGAAGATAGCAATCAGCCCCAGCATTTT.

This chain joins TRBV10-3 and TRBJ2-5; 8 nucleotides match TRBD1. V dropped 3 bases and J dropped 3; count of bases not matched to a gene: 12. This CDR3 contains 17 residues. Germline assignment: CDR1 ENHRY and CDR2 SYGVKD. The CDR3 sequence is CAISDPTQGAGEETQYF. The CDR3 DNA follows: TGTGCCATCAGTGACCCTACCCAGGGGGCTGGTGAAGAGACCCAGTACTTC.

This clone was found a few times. Here the CDR3 reads CASGTGGGFTEAFF. CDR3 bases: TGTGCCAGTGGGACAGGGGGCGGATTCACTGAAGCTTTCTTT. The chain couples TRBV9 to TRBJ1-1; TRBD1 agrees at 12 bases. The germline gives CDR1 SGDLS, CDR2 YYNGEE. The CDR3 extends over 14 amino acids. Unmatched junction bases numbered 6, after V lost 8 bases and J lost 4 bases.